The rows below give T cell receptor beta chains drawn from one sample of a study of blood T cells in healthy people across ages. TCRdb reanalysed the 5' RACE reads using MiXCR and keeps one entry per CDR3 protein. The table records fewer than 1,000,000 distinct CDR3 sequences, 40% to 50% of them present only once. Sequencing input: blood. The source of these receptors is a man in his 60s in good health. CDR3s include the opening cysteine and the closing phenylalanine or tryptophan. Fields, in order: J gene, D gene, clone size, V gene, CDR3 protein, CDR3 DNA. The D gene is left open where the match is weak. Some rows mark clone size as missing; the rest say once, few, many or name a class of expanded clone.

TRBJ2-5 TRBD2 few TRBV29-1 CSVDRTSVQETQYF TGCAGCGTTGACAGGACTAGTGTTCAAGAGACCCAGTACTTC
TRBJ2-3 TRBD2 NA TRBV20-1 CSASVGTSGDTQYF TGCAGTGCTAGTGTTGGTACTAGCGGAGATACGCAGTATTTT
TRBJ2-1 TRBD1 NA TRBV6-5 CASSYQGQGYNVQFF TGTGCCAGCAGTTACCAGGGACAGGGCTACAATGTGCAGTTCTTC
TRBJ1-6 TRBD1 NA TRBV7-9 CASSSDREDNSPLHF TGTGCCAGCAGCTCGGACAGGGAGGATAATTCACCCCTCCACTTT
TRBJ2-7 TRBD2 NA TRBV7-9 CASSISGAGGEQYF TGTGCCAGCAGCATAAGTGGTGCGGGGGGCGAGCAGTACTTC
TRBJ1-1 NA NA TRBV20-1 CSVRDVQGTEAFF TGCAGTGTTAGAGACGTTCAAGGCACTGAAGCTTTCTTT
TRBJ2-5 NA few TRBV5-1 CASSTGPRGETQYF TGCGCCAGCAGCACTGGTCCGCGGGGAGAGACCCAGTACTTC
TRBJ1-4 NA NA TRBV7-6 CASSLAEGLNEKLFF TGTGCCAGCAGCTTAGCCGAGGGCCTTAATGAAAAACTGTTTTTT
TRBJ1-1 NA NA TRBV7-6 CANSPSRDGNTEAFF TGTGCCAACAGCCCTTCCAGGGACGGGAACACTGAAGCTTTCTTT
TRBJ2-7 NA few TRBV14 CASSQGGWRGSYEQYF TGTGCCAGCAGCCAAGGAGGATGGAGGGGCTCCTACGAGCAGTACTTC
TRBJ2-7 NA NA TRBV20-1 CSASVDRRFYEQYF TGCAGTGCTAGTGTGGACAGACGATTCTACGAGCAGTACTTC
TRBJ2-2 TRBD2 NA TRBV7-8 CASSTAGGRNTGELFF TGTGCCAGCAGCACCGCGGGGGGCCGGAACACCGGGGAGCTGTTTTTT
TRBJ2-2 NA NA TRBV20-1 CSARARSGGANTGELFF TGCAGTGCTAGAGCGCGCTCGGGGGGCGCGAACACCGGGGAGCTGTTTTTT
TRBJ2-7 NA NA TRBV6-2/TRBV6-3 CASSYLTSYEQYF TGTGCCAGCAGTTACCTTACTAGCTACGAGCAGTACTTC
TRBJ1-2 NA NA TRBV6-4 CASSDSPSGGYTF TGTGCCAGCAGTGACTCCCCGTCGGGTGGCTACACCTTC
TRBJ1-5 NA NA TRBV28 CASTGQINQPQHF TGTGCCAGCACCGGACAAATCAATCAGCCCCAGCATTTT
TRBJ2-7 TRBD1 NA TRBV20-1 CSAARPPTGGRYYEQYF TGCAGTGCGGCCCGCCCCCCCACAGGGGGTCGATACTACGAGCAGTACTTC
TRBJ2-1 TRBD2 NA TRBV7-9 CASSLSLVGGAYNERFF TGTGCCAGCAGCTTAAGTTTGGTCGGGGGGGCTTACAATGAGCGGTTCTTC
TRBJ2-7 NA NA TRBV10-2 CAYSETGTYEQYF TGCGCCTACTCCGAGACAGGAACCTACGAGCAGTACTTC
TRBJ2-4 NA NA TRBV4-1 CASSQSGETLRNIQYF TGCGCCAGCAGCCAGTCTGGGGAGACTCTGAGGAACATTCAGTACTTC
TRBJ2-5 TRBD1 NA TRBV18 CASSPEGTGRLYGTQYF TGTGCCAGCTCACCGGAAGGGACAGGGCGACTTTATGGGACCCAGTACTTC
TRBJ2-1 NA NA TRBV5-1 CASSFFYVRGDNEQFF TGCGCCAGCAGCTTCTTCTATGTCCGCGGAGACAATGAGCAGTTCTTC
TRBJ2-3 NA NA TRBV27 CASSLSLNRADTQYF TGTGCCAGCAGTTTATCCCTGAACAGGGCAGATACGCAGTATTTT
TRBJ2-5 TRBD2 NA TRBV7-3 CASSRDGRDEQYF TGTGCCAGCAGCCGGGACGGGAGGGATGAGCAGTACTTC
TRBJ2-1 NA NA TRBV7-9 CASSSRWVEEQFF TGTGCCAGCAGCTCTCGATGGGTAGAAGAGCAGTTCTTC